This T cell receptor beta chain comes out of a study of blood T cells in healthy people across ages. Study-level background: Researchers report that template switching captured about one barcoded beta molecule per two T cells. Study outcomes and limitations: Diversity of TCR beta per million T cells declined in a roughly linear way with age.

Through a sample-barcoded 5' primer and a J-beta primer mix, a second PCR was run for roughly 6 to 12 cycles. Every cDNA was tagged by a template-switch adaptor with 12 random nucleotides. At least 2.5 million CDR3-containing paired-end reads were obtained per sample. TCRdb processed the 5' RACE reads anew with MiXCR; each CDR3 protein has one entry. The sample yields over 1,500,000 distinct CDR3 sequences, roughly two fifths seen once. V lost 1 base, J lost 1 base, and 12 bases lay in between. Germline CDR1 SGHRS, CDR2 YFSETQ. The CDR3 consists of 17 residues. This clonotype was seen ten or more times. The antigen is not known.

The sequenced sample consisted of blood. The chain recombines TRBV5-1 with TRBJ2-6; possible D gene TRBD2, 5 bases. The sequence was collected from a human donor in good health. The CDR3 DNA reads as TGCGCCAGCAGCTTGACTCCCGGCGGGTCTGGGGCCAACGTCCTGACTTTC. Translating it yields CASSLTPGGSGANVLTF.